The 9 T cell receptor beta chains given below trace back to one sample, sequenced in a study of response to subunit inactivated influenza vaccine. TCRdb reprocessed the RT-PCR reads via MiXCR and lists one record per CDR3 protein. Of 500,000 to 600,000 distinct CDR3 sequences in the sample, roughly 8.2% are singletons; the top ten hold around 13%. The sequencing here drew on PBMCs from blood, taken 23 to 25 months after vaccination. Receptor source: a man aged 45 to 75 who received an inactivated influenza vaccine.

This clonotype was detected ten times or more. The rearrangement links TRBV20-1 to TRBJ2-3, with 8 nucleotides matching TRBD2. The junction had 9 bases not matched to a gene; V was cut back by 4 bases and J by 0 bases. This CDR3 contains 16 residues. CDR1 and CDR2 (germline): DFQATT, SNEGSKA (reference sequence). In nucleotides, the CDR3 is TGCAGTGCTATATCCCGACTAGCGATTAGCACAGATACGCAGTATTTT. Its translation is CSAISRLAISTDTQYF.

This clonotype was counted ten times or more. CDR3 sequence (DNA): TGCGCCAGCAGCATGAGCGCTAGCGGGGGGGTCAATGAGCAGTTCTTC. Protein product: CASSMSASGGVNEQFF. The V and J genes are TRBV5-1 and TRBJ2-1, with TRBD2 matching over 12 bases. Losses at the gene ends were 4 bases for V and 6 bases for J; bases not matched to a gene: 8. The CDR3 totals 16 residues. Germline CDR1 reads SGHRS; CDR2 reads YFSETQ.

This clonotype was counted at least ten times. CDR3 DNA sequence: TGTGCCAGCAGCCCCGAAATCGGGGAGCGGGAGGACACAGATACGCAGTATTTT. Protein sequence: CASSPEIGEREDTDTQYF. The chain joins TRBV13 to TRBJ2-3; 9 bases match TRBD2. Germline assignment: CDR1 PRHDT and CDR2 FYEKMQ (reference sequence). There are 18 residues in the CDR3. After removal of 5 bases from V and 2 bases from J, the junction contained 14 bases not matched to a gene.

The sample holds a few counts of this clonotype. The J gene is TRBJ2-2, the V gene TRBV13, with 10 positions matching TRBD2. Trimming removed 1 base from V and 0 bases from J; junction bases left unmatched: 5. The germline V gene has CDR1 PRHDT and CDR2 FYEKMQ (reference sequence). The length of the CDR3 is 18 residues. The CDR3 spells CASSLEASGSSNTGELFF. The DNA for the CDR3 is TGTGCCAGCAGCTTAGAGGCTAGCGGGAGTTCGAACACCGGGGAGCTGTTTTTT.

The chain uses TRBV7-3 and TRBJ2-3; the D is unclear. The germline gives CDR1 SGHTA, CDR2 FQGTGA. This CDR3 contains 16 residues. V was shortened by 5 bases and J by 1 base, with 16 bases between the two germline ends. The CDR3 DNA follows: TGTGCCAGCAGCCAGCACCAGGCGGTAGGCACAGATACGCAGTATTTT. Encoded protein: CASSQHQAVGTDTQYF.

Only a few counts were recorded for this clonotype. V usage is TRBV5-1 and J usage is TRBJ2-7; maybe TRBD1 (6 bases). Trimming removed 1 base at V and 2 bases at J, with 10 bases between. The CDR3 runs 14 residues. The germline gives CDR1 SGHRS, CDR2 YFSETQ. The CDR3 reads CASSLTGQTYEQYF. The CDR3 nucleotides read TGCGCCAGCAGCTTGACAGGGCAAACCTACGAGCAGTACTTC.

V and J are TRBV5-1 and TRBJ2-2; 7 positions match TRBD2. The V gene end was trimmed by 4 bases and the J gene end by 5 bases; junction bases not matched to a gene: 17. CDR3 length: 18 residues. The germline V gene has CDR1 SGHRS and CDR2 YFSETQ. The CDR3 spells CASSPADWGRAKTGELFF. As DNA, the CDR3 is TGCGCCAGCAGCCCCGCGGATTGGGGGAGGGCCAAAACCGGGGAGCTGTTTTTT.

Only a few counts were recorded for this clonotype. The rearrangement joins TRBV12-3 or TRBV12-4 to TRBJ2-7; weak D call: TRBD1 (5 bases). The length of the CDR3 is 15 residues. With 7 bases removed from V and 0 bases from J, the gap between germline ends came to 16 bases. CDR3 sequence reads: CASTKRQGYSYEQYF. CDR3 nucleotides: TGTGCCAGCACCAAACGTCAGGGCTACTCCTACGAGCAGTACTTC.

This clonotype was counted only a few times. V usage is TRBV10-3 and J usage is TRBJ2-7; 12 nucleotides align to TRBD2. The CDR3 totals 13 residues. V was pared by 7 bases and J by 7 bases, with 5 bases of the junction left unmatched. Germline V lookup: CDR1 ENHRY, CDR2 SYGVKD. CDR3 sequence (DNA): TGTGCCATCAAACCGACTAGCGGGGGAGAGCAGTACTTC. Its protein is CAIKPTSGGEQYF.